The rows below give T cell receptor beta chains drawn from one sample of a study of control samples from healthy donors and cancer patients. Sequenced by immunoSEQ multiplex PCR; TCRdb stores in-frame clones only, minus some. This repertoire shows about 110,000 clones, roughly 90% found once; its top ten account for 15% to 20%. Sequenced: blood. The receptor set was obtained from a woman between 50 and 59 years old in good health. Both conserved end residues are part of each CDR3. The D gene is left open where the match is weak. Part of the rows lack a size; the others show once, few, many or a class for expanded clones.

v_call	clone_size	d_call	j_call	cdr3_aa	cdr3_nt
TRBV25-1	NA	TRBD2	TRBJ2-1	CASSAVSGGMWNEQFF	TGTGCCAGCAGTGCAGTTAGCGGGGGGATGTGGAATGAGCAGTTCTTC
TRBV13	NA	NA	TRBJ2-2	CASSYQMGVPNTGELFF	TGTGCCAGCAGCTACCAGATGGGGGTCCCCAACACCGGGGAGCTGTTTTTT
TRBV6-5	NA	NA	TRBJ2-1	CASSYGGDEQFF	TGTGCCAGCAGTTACGGGGGAGATGAGCAGTTCTTC
TRBV11-2	NA	NA	TRBJ1-1	CASSLDPFGAGNTEAFF	TGTGCCAGCAGCTTAGATCCATTCGGGGCAGGCAACACTGAAGCTTTCTTT
TRBV3-1/TRBV3-2	NA	TRBD1	TRBJ1-1	CASGQGQRMEAFF	TGTGCCAGCGGACAGGGACAGAGGATGGAAGCTTTCTTT
TRBV24-1	NA	NA	TRBJ1-2	CATRGHGDSYGYTF	TGTGCCACCAGAGGACACGGTGACTCCTATGGCTACACCTTC
TRBV9	NA	NA	TRBJ2-5	CASSVDGAGGQETQYF	TGTGCCAGCAGCGTAGATGGGGCCGGTGGGCAAGAGACCCAGTACTTC
TRBV27	NA	TRBD2	TRBJ2-1	CASSSGLAGGYNEQFF	TGTGCCAGCAGTTCGGGACTAGCGGGCGGGTACAATGAGCAGTTCTTC
TRBV18	NA	TRBD2	TRBJ2-1	CASSMAGAYNEQFF	TGTGCCAGCTCAATGGCGGGGGCCTACAATGAGCAGTTCTTC
TRBV5-4	NA	TRBD1	TRBJ1-2	CASSLGGQGYGYTF	TGTGCCAGCAGCTTGGGGGGACAGGGGTATGGCTACACCTTC
TRBV19	once	TRBD1	TRBJ1-2	CASSIQAGGRYGYTF	TGTGCCAGTAGTATACAGGCAGGGGGAAGGTATGGCTACACCTTC
TRBV27	NA	NA	TRBJ2-4	CASSFVAGDRRNIQYF	TGTGCCAGCAGTTTTGTGGCAGGGGATAGGAGAAACATTCAGTACTTC
TRBV12-5	NA	NA	TRBJ2-2	CASGYPRGLFF	TGTGCTAGTGGTTATCCCAGGGGGCTGTTTTTT
TRBV7-9	NA	TRBD2	TRBJ2-2	CASSLGPAGASHTGELFF	TGTGCCAGCAGCTTAGGCCCCGCGGGAGCGTCTCACACCGGGGAGCTGTTTTTT
TRBV18	NA	TRBD1	TRBJ1-1	CASSPPGTGALNTEAFF	TGTGCCAGCTCACCCCCCGGGACAGGGGCGTTGAACACTGAAGCTTTCTTT
TRBV7-2	NA	NA	TRBJ1-1	CASSSLGSGNTEAFF	TGTGCCAGCAGCTCCCTAGGGTCGGGGAACACTGAAGCTTTCTTT
TRBV19	NA	NA	TRBJ2-3	CASSIGGATDTQYF	TGTGCCAGTAGTATAGGTGGCGCCACAGATACGCAGTATTTT
TRBV25-1	NA	TRBD1	TRBJ1-1	CASSDWETGYTEAFF	TGTGCCAGCAGTGATTGGGAGACAGGGTACACTGAAGCTTTCTTT
TRBV6-5	NA	NA	TRBJ1-5	CASRIDSSNQPQHF	TGTGCCAGCAGGATTGACAGTAGCAATCAGCCCCAGCATTTT
TRBV5-1	NA	TRBD1	TRBJ1-1	CASSLLGQTTEAFF	TGCGCCAGCAGTTTATTGGGACAGACCACTGAAGCTTTCTTT
TRBV7-2	NA	NA	TRBJ1-4	CASSLERKLNEKLFF	TGTGCCAGCAGCTTAGAGAGGAAGCTTAATGAAAAACTGTTTTTT
TRBV19	many	TRBD2	TRBJ2-1	CASIPGTSGVNEQFF	TGTGCCAGTATACCCGGGACTAGCGGGGTCAATGAGCAGTTCTTC
TRBV7-3	NA	NA	TRBJ1-1	CASSLTRNTEAFF	TGTGCCAGCAGCCTTACGAGGAACACTGAAGCTTTCTTT
TRBV6-2/TRBV6-3	NA	NA	TRBJ2-2	CASSPARGNTGELFF	TGTGCCAGCAGTCCGGCCAGGGGTAACACCGGGGAGCTGTTTTTT
TRBV6-5	once	NA	TRBJ1-5	CASKVGGQSNQPQHF	TGTGCCAGCAAGGTGGGTGGGCAGAGCAATCAGCCCCAGCATTTT
TRBV7-2	NA	TRBD2	TRBJ2-5	CASSLASGRETQYF	TGTGCCAGCAGCTTGGCTAGCGGGAGGGAGACCCAGTACTTC
TRBV18	once	NA	TRBJ1-3	CASSPPFSGNTIYF	TGTGCCAGCTCACCTCCGTTCTCTGGAAACACCATATATTTT
TRBV15	NA	NA	TRBJ2-5	CATSRDAGIIETQYF	TGTGCCACCAGCAGAGATGCAGGGATTATCGAGACCCAGTACTTC
TRBV6-1	NA	NA	TRBJ2-3	CASSGRLLTSTDTQYF	TGTGCCAGCAGTGGACGTCTCTTAACTAGCACAGATACGCAGTATTTT
TRBV2	NA	TRBD1	TRBJ1-1	CASSLGTGGKVAEAFF	TGTGCCAGCAGTTTGGGGACAGGGGGCAAAGTCGCTGAAGCTTTCTTT
TRBV18	NA	NA	TRBJ1-2	CASSPAPRLIGEVNYGYTF	TGTGCCAGCTCACCAGCACCCCGCCTTATAGGGGAGGTGAACTATGGCTACACCTTC
TRBV6-2/TRBV6-3	NA	NA	TRBJ2-5	CASSKDSFQETQYF	TGTGCCAGCAGTAAAGACAGTTTCCAAGAGACCCAGTACTTC
TRBV3-1/TRBV3-2	NA	TRBD1	TRBJ2-5	CASSHPSDRVKKTQYF	TGTGCCAGCAGCCACCCCTCGGACAGGGTGAAAAAGACCCAGTACTTC
TRBV7-2	NA	TRBD2	TRBJ2-3	CASSYSGSGGTDTQYF	TGTGCCAGCAGCTATAGCGGGAGCGGGGGCACAGATACGCAGTATTTT
TRBV5-5	NA	TRBD1	TRBJ1-2	CASSPPGQGFSGYTF	TGTGCCAGCAGCCCACCGGGACAGGGGTTTAGCGGCTACACCTTC